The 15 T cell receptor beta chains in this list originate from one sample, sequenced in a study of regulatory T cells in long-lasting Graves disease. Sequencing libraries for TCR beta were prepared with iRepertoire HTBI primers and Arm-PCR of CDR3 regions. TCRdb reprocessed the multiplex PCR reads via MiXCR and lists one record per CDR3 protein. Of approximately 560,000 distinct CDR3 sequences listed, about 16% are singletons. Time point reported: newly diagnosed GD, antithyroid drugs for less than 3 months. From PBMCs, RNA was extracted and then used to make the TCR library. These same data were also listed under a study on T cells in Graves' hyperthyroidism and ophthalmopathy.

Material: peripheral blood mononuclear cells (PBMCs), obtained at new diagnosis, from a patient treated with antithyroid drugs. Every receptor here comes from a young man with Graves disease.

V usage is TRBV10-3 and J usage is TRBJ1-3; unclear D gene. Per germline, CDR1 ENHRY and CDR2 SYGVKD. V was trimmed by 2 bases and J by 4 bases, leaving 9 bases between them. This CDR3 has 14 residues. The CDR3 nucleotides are TGTGCCATCAGTGAGGCAGCCCCCGGAAACACCATATATTTT. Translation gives CAISEAAPGNTIYF.

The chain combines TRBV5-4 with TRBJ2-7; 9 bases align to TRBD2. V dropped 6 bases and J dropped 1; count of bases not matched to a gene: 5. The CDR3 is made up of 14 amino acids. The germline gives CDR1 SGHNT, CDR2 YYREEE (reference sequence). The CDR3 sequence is CASKPGLASYEQYF. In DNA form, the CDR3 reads TGTGCCAGCAAACCGGGACTAGCATCCTACGAGCAGTACTTC.

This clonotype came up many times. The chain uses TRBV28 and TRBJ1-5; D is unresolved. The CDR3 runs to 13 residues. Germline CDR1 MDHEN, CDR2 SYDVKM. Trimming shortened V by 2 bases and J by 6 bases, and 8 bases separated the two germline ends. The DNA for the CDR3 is TGTGCCAGCAGTTTAATTAGTCGTCAGCCCCAGCATTTT. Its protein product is CASSLISRQPQHF.

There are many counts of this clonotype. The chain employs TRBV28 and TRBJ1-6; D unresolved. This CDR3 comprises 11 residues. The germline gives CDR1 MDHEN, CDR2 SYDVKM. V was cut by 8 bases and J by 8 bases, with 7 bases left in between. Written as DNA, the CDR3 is TGTGCCAGCCGCAGAGATTCACCCCTCCACTTT. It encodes CASRRDSPLHF.

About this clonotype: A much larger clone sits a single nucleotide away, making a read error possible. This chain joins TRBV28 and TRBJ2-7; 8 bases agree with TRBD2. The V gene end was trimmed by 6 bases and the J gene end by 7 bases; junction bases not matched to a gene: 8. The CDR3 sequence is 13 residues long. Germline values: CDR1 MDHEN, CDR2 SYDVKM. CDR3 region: CASRLAGSSEQYF. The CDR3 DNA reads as TGTGCCAGCAGGCTAGCGGGTAGCAGTGAGCAGTACTTC.

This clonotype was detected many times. DNA of the CDR3: TGTGCCAGCAGCAGAAACAGGGTTAACTATGGCTACACCTTC. Translated, it gives CASSRNRVNYGYTF. The chain is built from TRBV7-9 and TRBJ1-2; possible D gene TRBD1, 6 bases. The CDR3 runs 14 residues. Germline lookup yields CDR1 SEHNR and CDR2 FQNEAQ (reference sequence). V lost 5 bases and J lost 1, with 11 bases in between.

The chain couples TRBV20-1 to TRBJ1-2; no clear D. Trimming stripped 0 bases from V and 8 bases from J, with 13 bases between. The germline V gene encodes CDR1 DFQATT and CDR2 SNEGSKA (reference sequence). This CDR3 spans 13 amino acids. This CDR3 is CSARDRLRSGYTF. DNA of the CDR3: TGCAGTGCTAGAGACCGTCTCCGTAGCGGCTACACCTTC.

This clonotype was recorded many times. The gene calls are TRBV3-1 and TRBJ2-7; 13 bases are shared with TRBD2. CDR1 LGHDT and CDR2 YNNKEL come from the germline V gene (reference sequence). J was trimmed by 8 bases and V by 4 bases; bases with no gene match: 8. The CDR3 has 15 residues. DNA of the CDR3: TGTGCCAGCAGCCCTTTAGACGGGACTAGCGGGAAGCAGTACTTC. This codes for CASSPLDGTSGKQYF.

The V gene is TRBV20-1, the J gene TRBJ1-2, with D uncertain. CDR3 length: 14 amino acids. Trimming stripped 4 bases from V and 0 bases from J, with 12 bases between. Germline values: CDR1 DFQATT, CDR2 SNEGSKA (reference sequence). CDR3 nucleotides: TGCAGTGCTAACGAACTACGGACTAACTATGGCTACACCTTC. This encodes CSANELRTNYGYTF.

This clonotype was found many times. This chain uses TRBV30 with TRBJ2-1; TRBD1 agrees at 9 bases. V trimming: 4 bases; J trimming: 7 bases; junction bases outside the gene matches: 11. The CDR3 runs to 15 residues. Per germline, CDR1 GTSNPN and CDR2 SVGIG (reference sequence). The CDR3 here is CAWKPWDRARNEQFF. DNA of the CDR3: TGTGCCTGGAAGCCTTGGGACAGGGCTAGAAATGAGCAGTTCTTC.

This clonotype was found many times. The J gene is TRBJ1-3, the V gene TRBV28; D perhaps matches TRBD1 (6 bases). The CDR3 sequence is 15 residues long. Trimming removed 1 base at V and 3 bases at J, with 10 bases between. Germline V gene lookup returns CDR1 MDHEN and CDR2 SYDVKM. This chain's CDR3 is CASSLYRERGNTIYF. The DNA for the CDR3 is TGTGCCAGCAGTTTATACAGGGAGCGTGGAAACACCATATATTTT. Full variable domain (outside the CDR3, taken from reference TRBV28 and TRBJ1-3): DVKVTQSSRYLVKRTGEKVFLECVQDMDHENMFWYRQDPGLGLRLIYFSYDVKMKEKGDIPEGYSVSREKKERFSLILESASTNQTSMYLCASSLYRERGNTIYFGEGSWLTVV.

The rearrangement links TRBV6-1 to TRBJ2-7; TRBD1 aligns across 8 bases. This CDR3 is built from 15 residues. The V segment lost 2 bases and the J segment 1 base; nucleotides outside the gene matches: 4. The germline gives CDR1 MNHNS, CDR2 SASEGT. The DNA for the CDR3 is TGTGCCAGCAGTGAATCAGGGGGCCCTTCCTACGAGCAGTACTTC. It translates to CASSESGGPSYEQYF.

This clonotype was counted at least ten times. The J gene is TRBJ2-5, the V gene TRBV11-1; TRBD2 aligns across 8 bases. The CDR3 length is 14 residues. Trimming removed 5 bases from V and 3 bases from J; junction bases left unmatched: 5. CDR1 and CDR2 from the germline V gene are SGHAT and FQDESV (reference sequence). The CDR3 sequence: CASSPAAGEETQYF. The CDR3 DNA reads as TGTGCCAGCAGCCCGGCAGCGGGAGAAGAGACCCAGTACTTC.

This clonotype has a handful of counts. CDR3 coding DNA: TGTGCCAGCAGTGAAGAGGAAGGGAGGGAGGACGAGCAGTACTTC. Translated, it gives CASSEEEGREDEQYF. The rearrangement joins TRBV6-2 or TRBV6-3 to TRBJ2-7, with 7 bases lining up with TRBD2. V lost 5 bases and J lost 5; bases outside the gene matches: 12. CDR3 size: 15 residues. CDR1 is MNHEY and CDR2 is SVGEGT in the germline V gene.

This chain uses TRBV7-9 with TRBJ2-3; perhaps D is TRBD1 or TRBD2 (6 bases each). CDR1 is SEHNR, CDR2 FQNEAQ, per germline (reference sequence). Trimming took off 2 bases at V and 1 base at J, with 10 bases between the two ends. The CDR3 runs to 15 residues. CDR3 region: CASSLRGVGTDTQYF. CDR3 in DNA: TGTGCCAGCAGCTTAAGGGGGGTTGGCACAGATACGCAGTATTTT. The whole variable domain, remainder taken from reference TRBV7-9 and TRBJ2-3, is DTGVSQNPRHKITKRGQNVTFRCDPISEHNRLYWYRQTLGQGPEFLTYFQNEAQLEKSRLLSDRFSAERPKGSFSTLEIQRTEQGDSAMYLCASSLRGVGTDTQYFGPGTRLTVL.